This T cell receptor beta chain derives from a study of molecular identifiers for immune sequencing clone quantification. MiXCR, applied by TCRdb to the PCR reads, yields one record per CDR3 protein. Here the sample spans roughly 65,000 distinct CDR3 sequences, around 17% being singletons. On this clonotype: Given a much more abundant clone one base away, this may be a read error. No conserved phenylalanine or tryptophan ends this CDR3, so it is likely a read error.

Deletions cut 8 bases from V and 6 bases from J, with 31 bases between. In germline, CDR1 is SNHLY, CDR2 FYNNEI. This CDR3 spans 19 amino acids. Based on a CD8+CD4-CCR7+CD45RA+ profile, naive CD8 T cells were sorted. The chain combines TRBV2 with TRBJ1-4; D might be TRBD1 (5 bases). The clonotype comes from a human donor in good health. Some libraries in this study had Jurkat cell RNA spiked in. Sequencing was carried out using naive CD8+ T cells from blood, with Jurkat cell RNA spiked in. Subset in this sample: FACS-sorted CD8+CD4-CCR7+CD45RA+ naive T cells. The CDR3 here is CASLRSTLDRDRFDEKLFS. The CDR3 bases are TGTGCCAGCTTAAGATCGACCCTCGACCGGGACCGGTTTGATGAAAAACTGTTTTCT.